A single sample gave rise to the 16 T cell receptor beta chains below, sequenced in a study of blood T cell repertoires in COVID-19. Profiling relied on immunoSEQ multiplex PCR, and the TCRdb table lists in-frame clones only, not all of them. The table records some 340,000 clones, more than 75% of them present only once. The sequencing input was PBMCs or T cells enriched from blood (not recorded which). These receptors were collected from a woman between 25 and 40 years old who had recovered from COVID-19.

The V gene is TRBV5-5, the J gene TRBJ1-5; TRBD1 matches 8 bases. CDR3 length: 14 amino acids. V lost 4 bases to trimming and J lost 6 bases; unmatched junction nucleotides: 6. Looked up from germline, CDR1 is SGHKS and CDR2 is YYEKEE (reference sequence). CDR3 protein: CASSEGQGSQPQHF. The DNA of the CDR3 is TGTGCCAGCAGCGAAGGACAGGGCAGTCAGCCCCAGCATTTT.

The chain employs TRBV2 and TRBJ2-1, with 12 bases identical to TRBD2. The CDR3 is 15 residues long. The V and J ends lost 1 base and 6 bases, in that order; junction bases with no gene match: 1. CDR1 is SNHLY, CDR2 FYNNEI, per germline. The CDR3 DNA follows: TGTGCCAGCAGTGAAGGGACTAGCGGGGCCAATGAGCAGTTCTTC. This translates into CASSEGTSGANEQFF.

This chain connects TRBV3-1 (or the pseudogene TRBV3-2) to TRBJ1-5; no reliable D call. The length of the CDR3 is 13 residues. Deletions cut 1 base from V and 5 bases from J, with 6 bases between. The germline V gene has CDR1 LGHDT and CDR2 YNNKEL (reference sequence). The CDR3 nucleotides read TGTGCCAGCAGCCAAGGCCGGGATCAGCCCCAGCATTTT. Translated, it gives CASSQGRDQPQHF.

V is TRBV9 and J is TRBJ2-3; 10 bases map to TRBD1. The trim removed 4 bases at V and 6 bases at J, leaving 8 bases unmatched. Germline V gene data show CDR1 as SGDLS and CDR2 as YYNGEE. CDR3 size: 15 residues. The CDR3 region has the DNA TGTGCCAGCAGCCCCAGACAGGGGGCAGCGGATACGCAGTATTTT. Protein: CASSPRQGAADTQYF. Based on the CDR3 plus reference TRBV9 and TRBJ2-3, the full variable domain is DSGVTQTPKHLITATGQRVTLRCSPRSGDLSVYWYQQSLDQGLQFLIQYYNGEERAKGNILERFSAQQFPDLHSELNLSSLELGDSALYFCASSPRQGAADTQYFGPGTRLTVL.

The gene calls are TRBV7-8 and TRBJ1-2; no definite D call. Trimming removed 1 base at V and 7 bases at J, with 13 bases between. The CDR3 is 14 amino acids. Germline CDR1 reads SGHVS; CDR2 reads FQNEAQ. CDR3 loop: CASSLGYGEAGYTF. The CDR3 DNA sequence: TGTGCCAGCAGCTTAGGCTACGGGGAAGCTGGCTACACCTTC.

The CDR3, as DNA: TGCGCCAGCAGGCAGGACACGATGAACACTGAAGCTTTCTTT. This encodes CASRQDTMNTEAFF. This chain joins TRBV5-1 and TRBJ1-1, with D possibly being TRBD1 (5 bases). Trimming removed 5 bases from V and 0 bases from J, with 11 bases in between. The CDR3 has 14 amino acids. Looked up from germline, CDR1 is SGHRS and CDR2 is YFSETQ.

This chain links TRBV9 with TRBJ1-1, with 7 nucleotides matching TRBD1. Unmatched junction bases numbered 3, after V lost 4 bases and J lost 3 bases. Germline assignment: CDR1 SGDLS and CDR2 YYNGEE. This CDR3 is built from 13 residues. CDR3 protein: CASSSTGDTEAFF. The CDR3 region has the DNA TGTGCCAGCAGCTCAACAGGGGACACTGAAGCTTTCTTT.

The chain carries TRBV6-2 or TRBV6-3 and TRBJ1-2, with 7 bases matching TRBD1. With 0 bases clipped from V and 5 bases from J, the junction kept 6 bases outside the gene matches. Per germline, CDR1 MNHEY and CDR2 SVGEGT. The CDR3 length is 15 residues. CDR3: CASSYSGTVMYGYTF. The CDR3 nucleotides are TGTGCCAGCAGTTACTCCGGGACAGTTATGTATGGCTACACCTTC.

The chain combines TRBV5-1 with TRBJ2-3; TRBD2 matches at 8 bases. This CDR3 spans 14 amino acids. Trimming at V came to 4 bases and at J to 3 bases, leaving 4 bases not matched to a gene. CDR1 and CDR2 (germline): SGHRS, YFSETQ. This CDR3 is CASSAGGLTDTQYF. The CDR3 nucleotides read TGCGCCAGCAGCGCGGGGGGCCTGACAGATACGCAGTATTTT.

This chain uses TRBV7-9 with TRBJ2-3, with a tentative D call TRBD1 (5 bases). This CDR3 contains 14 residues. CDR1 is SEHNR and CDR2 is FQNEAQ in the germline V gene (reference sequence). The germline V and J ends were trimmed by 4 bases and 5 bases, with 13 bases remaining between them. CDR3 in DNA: TGTGCCAGCAGCTCGGCCAGGGTCAGAGATACGCAGTATTTT. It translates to CASSSARVRDTQYF.

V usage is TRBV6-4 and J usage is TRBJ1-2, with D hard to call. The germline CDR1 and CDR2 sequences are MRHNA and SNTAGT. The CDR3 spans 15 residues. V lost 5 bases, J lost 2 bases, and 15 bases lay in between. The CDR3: CASSRAGEGNYGYTF. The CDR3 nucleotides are TGTGCCAGCAGTCGGGCTGGGGAGGGAAACTATGGCTACACCTTC.

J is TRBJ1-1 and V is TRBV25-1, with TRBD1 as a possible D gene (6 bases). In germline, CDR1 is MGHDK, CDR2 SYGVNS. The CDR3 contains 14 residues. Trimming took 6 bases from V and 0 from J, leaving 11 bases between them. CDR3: CASSPGHLNTEAFF. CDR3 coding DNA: TGTGCCAGCAGCCCGGGACACTTGAACACTGAAGCTTTCTTT.

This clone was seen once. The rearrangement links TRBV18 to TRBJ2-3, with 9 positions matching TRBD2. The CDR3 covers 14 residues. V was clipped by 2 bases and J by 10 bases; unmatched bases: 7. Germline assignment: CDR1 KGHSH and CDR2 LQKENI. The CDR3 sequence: CASSPGGGGLAQYF. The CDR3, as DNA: TGTGCCAGCTCACCAGGCGGGGGGGGCCTTGCGCAGTATTTT.

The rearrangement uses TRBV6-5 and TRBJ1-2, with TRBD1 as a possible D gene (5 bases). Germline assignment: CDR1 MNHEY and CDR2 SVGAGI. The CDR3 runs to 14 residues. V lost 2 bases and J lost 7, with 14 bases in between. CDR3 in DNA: TGTGCCAGCAGTTACGGGGGGAGCGCAGGTGGCTACACCTTC. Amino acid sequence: CASSYGGSAGGYTF.

Here the CDR3 reads CASSQDATQYSNQPQHF. CDR3 DNA: TGCGCCAGCAGCCAAGATGCGACACAATATAGCAATCAGCCCCAGCATTTT. The rearrangement joins TRBV4-1 to TRBJ1-5; no clear D gene. Germline CDR1 MGHRA, CDR2 YSYEKL. The CDR3 has 17 residues. Trimming removed 0 bases from V and 0 bases from J, with 12 bases in between.

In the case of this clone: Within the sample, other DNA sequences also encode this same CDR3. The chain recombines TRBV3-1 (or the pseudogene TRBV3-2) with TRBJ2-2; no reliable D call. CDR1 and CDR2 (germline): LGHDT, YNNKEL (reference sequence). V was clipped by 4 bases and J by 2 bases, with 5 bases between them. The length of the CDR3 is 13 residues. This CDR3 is CASSPTNTGELFF. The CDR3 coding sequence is TGTGCCAGCAGCCCAACTAACACCGGGGAGCTGTTTTTT.